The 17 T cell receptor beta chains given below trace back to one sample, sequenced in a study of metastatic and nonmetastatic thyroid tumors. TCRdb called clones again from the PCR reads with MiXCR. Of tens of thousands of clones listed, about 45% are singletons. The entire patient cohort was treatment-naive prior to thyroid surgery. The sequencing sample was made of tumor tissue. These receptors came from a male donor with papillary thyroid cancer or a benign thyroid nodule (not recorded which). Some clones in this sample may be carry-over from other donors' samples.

CDR3 nucleotide sequence: TGTGCCAGCTCCAAACAGGGGAACTATGGCTACACCTTC. Amino acid sequence: CASSKQGNYGYTF. The chain uses TRBV18 and TRBJ1-2, with 7 bases identical to TRBD1. Per germline, CDR1 KGHSH and CDR2 LQKENI. V shed 6 bases, J shed 2 bases, and the junction held 3 bases outside the gene matches. CDR3 length: 13 residues. Full variable domain (rest looked up from reference TRBV18 and TRBJ1-2): NAGVMQNPRHLVRRRGQEARLRCSPMKGHSHVYWYRQLPEEGLKFMVYLQKENIIDESGMPKERFSAEFPKEGPSILRIQQVVRGDSAAYFCASSKQGNYGYTFGSGTRLTVV.

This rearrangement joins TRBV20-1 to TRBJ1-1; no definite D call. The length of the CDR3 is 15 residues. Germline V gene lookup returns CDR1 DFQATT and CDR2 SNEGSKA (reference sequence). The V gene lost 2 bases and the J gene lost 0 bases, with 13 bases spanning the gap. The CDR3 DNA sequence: TGCAGTGCTAGAAGGGCCGGCAGCTTGAACACTGAAGCTTTCTTT. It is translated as CSARRAGSLNTEAFF.

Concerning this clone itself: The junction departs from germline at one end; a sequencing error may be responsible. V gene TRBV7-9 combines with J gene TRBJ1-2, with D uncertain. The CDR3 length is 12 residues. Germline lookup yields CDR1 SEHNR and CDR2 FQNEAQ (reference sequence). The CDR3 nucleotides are TGTGCCAGCAGCTCCCGGGTCTATGGTTACACCTTC. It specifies CASSSRVYGYTF.

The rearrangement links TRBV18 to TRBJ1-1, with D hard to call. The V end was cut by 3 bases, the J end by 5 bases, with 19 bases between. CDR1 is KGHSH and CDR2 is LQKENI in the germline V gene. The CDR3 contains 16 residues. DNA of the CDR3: TGTGCCAGCTCACCGCTCGGCCGGGAGAAAAAAACTGAAGCTTTCTTT. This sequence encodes CASSPLGREKKTEAFF.

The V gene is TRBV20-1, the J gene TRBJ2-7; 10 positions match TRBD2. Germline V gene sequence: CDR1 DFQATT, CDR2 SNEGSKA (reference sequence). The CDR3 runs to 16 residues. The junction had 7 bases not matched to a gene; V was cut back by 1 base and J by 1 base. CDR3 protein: CSARGTGTSDSYEQYF. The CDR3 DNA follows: TGCAGTGCTAGAGGTACTGGGACTAGCGATTCCTACGAGCAGTACTTC.

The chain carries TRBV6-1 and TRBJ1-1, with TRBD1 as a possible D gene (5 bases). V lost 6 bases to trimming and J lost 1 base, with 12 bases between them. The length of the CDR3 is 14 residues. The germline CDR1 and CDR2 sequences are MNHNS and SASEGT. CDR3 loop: CASRTEGPNTEAFF. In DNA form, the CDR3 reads TGTGCCAGCAGAACCGAGGGACCGAACACTGAAGCTTTCTTT.

As DNA, the CDR3 is TGTGCCAGTAGTAACCCGACTAGCGGGAGAAGGCAGGAGACCCAGTACTTC. This codes for CASSNPTSGRRQETQYF. The rearrangement joins TRBV19 to TRBJ2-5; 12 positions agree with TRBD2. This CDR3 contains 17 residues. V was pared by 4 bases and J by 5 bases, with 11 bases of the junction left unmatched. CDR1 and CDR2 (germline): LNHDA, SQIVND (reference sequence). Supplemented by reference TRBV19 and TRBJ2-5, the full variable domain reads DGGITQSPKYLFRKEGQNVTLSCEQNLNHDAMYWYRQDPGQGLRLIYYSQIVNDFQKGDIAEGYSVSREKKESFPLTVTSAQKNPTAFYLCASSNPTSGRRQETQYFGPGTRLLVL.

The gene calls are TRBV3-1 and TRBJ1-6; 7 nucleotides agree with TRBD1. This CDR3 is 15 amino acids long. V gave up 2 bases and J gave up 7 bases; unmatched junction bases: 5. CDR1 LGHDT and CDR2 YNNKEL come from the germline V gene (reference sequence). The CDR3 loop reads CASSQSLQGNSPLHF. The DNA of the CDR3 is TGTGCCAGCAGCCAAAGTCTACAGGGGAATTCACCCCTCCACTTT.

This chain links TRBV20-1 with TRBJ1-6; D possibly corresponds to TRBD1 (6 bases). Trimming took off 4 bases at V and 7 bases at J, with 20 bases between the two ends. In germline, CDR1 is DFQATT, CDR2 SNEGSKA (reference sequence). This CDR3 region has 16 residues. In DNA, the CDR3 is TGCAGTGCTATTTTAATCACGGGACAATCGAATTCACCCCTCCACTTT. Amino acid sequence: CSAILITGQSNSPLHF.

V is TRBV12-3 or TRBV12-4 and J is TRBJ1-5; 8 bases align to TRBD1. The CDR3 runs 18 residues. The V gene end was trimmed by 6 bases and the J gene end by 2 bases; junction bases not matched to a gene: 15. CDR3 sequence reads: CASSDSWTGSMGNQPQHF. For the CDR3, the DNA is TGTGCCAGCAGCGATTCATGGACAGGGTCGATGGGCAATCAGCCCCAGCATTTT.

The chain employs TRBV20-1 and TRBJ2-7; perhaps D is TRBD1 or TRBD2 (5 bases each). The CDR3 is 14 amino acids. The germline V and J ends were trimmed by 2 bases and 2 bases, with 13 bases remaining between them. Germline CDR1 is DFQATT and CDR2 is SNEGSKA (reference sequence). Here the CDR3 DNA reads TGCAGTGCTAGATTAGGGACGGCAACCTACGAGCAGTACTTC. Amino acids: CSARLGTATYEQYF.

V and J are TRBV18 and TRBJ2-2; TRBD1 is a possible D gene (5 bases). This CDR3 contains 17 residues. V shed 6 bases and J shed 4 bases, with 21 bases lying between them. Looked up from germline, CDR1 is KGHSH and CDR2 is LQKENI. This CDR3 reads CASSITPPSRVTGELFF. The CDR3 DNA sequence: TGTGCCAGCTCCATCACCCCCCCAAGCAGGGTCACCGGGGAGCTGTTTTTT. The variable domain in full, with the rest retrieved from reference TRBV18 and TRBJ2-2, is NAGVMQNPRHLVRRRGQEARLRCSPMKGHSHVYWYRQLPEEGLKFMVYLQKENIIDESGMPKERFSAEFPKEGPSILRIQQVVRGDSAAYFCASSITPPSRVTGELFFGEGSRLTVL.

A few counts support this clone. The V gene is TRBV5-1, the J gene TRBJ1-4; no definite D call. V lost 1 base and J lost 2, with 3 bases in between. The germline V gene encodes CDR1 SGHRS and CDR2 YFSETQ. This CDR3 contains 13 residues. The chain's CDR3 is CASSLPTNEKLFF. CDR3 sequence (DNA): TGCGCCAGCAGCTTGCCGACTAATGAAAAACTGTTTTTT.

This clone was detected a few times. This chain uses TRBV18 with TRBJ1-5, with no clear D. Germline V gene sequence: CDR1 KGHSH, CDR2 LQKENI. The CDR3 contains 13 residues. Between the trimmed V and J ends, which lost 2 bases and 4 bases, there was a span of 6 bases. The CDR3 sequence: CASSPGPNQPQHF. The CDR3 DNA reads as TGTGCCAGCTCACCAGGCCCGAATCAGCCCCAGCATTTT.

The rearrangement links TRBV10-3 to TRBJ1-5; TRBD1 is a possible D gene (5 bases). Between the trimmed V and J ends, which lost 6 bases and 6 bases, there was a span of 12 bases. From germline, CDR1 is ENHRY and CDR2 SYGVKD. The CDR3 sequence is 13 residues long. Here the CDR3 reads CAIRDVGGQPQHF. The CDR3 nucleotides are TGTGCCATCAGGGACGTTGGGGGTCAGCCCCAGCATTTT.

The CDR3 loop is CASSLSLAGEVEQYF. The CDR3 nucleotides read TGTGCCAGCAGCTTATCATTAGCGGGAGAAGTCGAGCAGTACTTC. The chain has TRBV7-2 and TRBJ2-7; 9 bases align to TRBD2. V lost 2 bases and J lost 6; bases outside the gene matches: 8. CDR1 SGHTA and CDR2 FQGNSA come from the germline V gene. The CDR3 length is 15 residues.

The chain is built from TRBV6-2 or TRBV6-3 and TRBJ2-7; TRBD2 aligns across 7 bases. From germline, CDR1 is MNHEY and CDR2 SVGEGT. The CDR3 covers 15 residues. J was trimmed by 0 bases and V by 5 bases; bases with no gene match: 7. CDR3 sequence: CASSEIGGSSYEQYF. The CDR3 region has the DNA TGTGCCAGCAGTGAGATCGGCGGGAGCTCCTACGAGCAGTACTTC.